The 6 T cell receptor beta chains reported below all come from one sample, sequenced in a study of blood T cell repertoires in COVID-19. Some clones are missing from TCRdb's copy, which holds only in-frame ones; the method was immunoSEQ multiplex PCR. Of under 250,000 clones listed, around 82% were seen once; the top ten hold roughly 4.7%. The sequenced material came from peripheral blood. All receptors derive from a woman in her seventies with acute or convalescent COVID-19.

For this clone: Other DNA sequences in the sample encode the same CDR3. The J gene is TRBJ1-2, the V gene TRBV10-3; 9 bases fit TRBD1. This CDR3 comprises 13 residues. Looked up from germline, CDR1 is ENHRY and CDR2 is SYGVKD. J gave up 5 bases and V 6 bases, and 4 bases lay outside the gene matches. CDR3 bases: TGTGCCATCAGCGGTGACAGGGGGTATGGCTACACCTTC. This encodes CAISGDRGYGYTF.

The CDR3 loop is CASSLRGGREKLFF. CDR3 sequence (DNA): TGTGCCAGCAGTTTAAGGGGGGGACGTGAAAAACTGTTTTTT. The rearrangement links TRBV27 to TRBJ1-4; tentatively, D is TRBD1 (6 bases). The CDR3 runs to 14 residues. The germline V and J ends were trimmed by 2 bases and 7 bases, with 11 bases remaining between them. Germline-derived CDR1 and CDR2 are MNHEY and SMNVEV (reference sequence).

J is TRBJ2-2 and V is TRBV5-1, with TRBD1 as a possible D gene (6 bases). The germline V and J ends were trimmed by 5 bases and 2 bases, with 13 bases remaining between them. CDR1 is SGHRS, CDR2 YFSETQ, per germline. This CDR3 has 15 amino acids. CDR3 nucleotide sequence: TGCGCCAGCAGGATCGCAGGGGCCAACACCGGGGAGCTGTTTTTT. This gives the protein CASRIAGANTGELFF.

The rearrangement joins TRBV5-5 to TRBJ2-1; weak D call: TRBD2 (5 bases). V shed 0 bases and J shed 0 bases, with 16 bases lying between them. Germline V gene lookup returns CDR1 SGHKS and CDR2 YYEKEE (reference sequence). This CDR3 is 18 amino acids long. CDR3: CASSLVPGLTSSYNEQFF. The DNA for the CDR3 is TGTGCCAGCAGCTTGGTCCCCGGACTCACCAGCTCCTACAATGAGCAGTTCTTC.

The V gene is TRBV6-6, the J gene TRBJ1-1; D is ambiguous. Trimming took off 5 bases at V and 1 base at J, with 11 bases between the two ends. CDR3 length equals 14 residues. The germline gives CDR1 MNHNY, CDR2 SVGAGI (reference sequence). CDR3 residues: CASSPGRGNTEAFF. The CDR3, as DNA: TGTGCCAGCAGTCCCGGACGGGGGAACACTGAAGCTTTCTTT.

This chain uses TRBV10-3 with TRBJ1-2, with no clear D. The CDR3 contains 14 residues. The V end lost 0 bases, the J end lost 1 base, and 6 bases lay between the germline ends. The germline CDR1 and CDR2 sequences are ENHRY and SYGVKD. CDR3 sequence reads: CAISESGGNYGYTF. Written as DNA, the CDR3 is TGTGCCATCAGTGAGTCGGGAGGTAACTATGGCTACACCTTC.